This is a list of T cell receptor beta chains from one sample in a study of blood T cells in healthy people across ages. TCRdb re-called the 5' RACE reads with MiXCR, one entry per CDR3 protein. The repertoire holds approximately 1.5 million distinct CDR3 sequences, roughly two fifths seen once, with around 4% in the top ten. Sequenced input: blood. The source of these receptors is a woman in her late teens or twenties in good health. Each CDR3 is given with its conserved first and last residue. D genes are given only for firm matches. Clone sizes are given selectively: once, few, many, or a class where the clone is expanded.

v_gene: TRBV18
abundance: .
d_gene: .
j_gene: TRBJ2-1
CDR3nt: TGTGCCAGCTCAACTAACGACAGGAACAATGAGCAGTTCTTC
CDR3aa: CASSTNDRNNEQFF

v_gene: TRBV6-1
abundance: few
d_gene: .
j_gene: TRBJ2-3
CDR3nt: TGTGCCAACGGGGAAGGGGGCACAGATACGCAGTATTTT
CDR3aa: CANGEGGTDTQYF

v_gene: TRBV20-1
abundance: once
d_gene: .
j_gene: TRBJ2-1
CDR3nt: TGCAGTGCTAGCCCTACGTTGGGGTACTACGAGCAGTTCTTC
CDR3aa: CSASPTLGYYEQFF

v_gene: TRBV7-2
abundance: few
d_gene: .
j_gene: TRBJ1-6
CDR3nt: TGTGCCAGCAGCTTAACCAGGGGCATGTATAATTCACCCCTCCACTTT
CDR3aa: CASSLTRGMYNSPLHF

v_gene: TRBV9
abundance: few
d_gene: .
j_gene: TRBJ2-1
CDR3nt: TGTGCCAGCAGCGGTAGAACTAATGAGCAGTTCTTC
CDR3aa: CASSGRTNEQFF

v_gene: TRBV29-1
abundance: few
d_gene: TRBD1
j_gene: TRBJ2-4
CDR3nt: TGCAGCGTTGAAGAGATTTCTAGACAGGGGGGAAAAATGGAGTATGAGCAGTACTTC
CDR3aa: CSVEEISRQGGKMEYEQYF

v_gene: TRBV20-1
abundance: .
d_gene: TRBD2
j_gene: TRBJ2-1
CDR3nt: TGCAGTGCTAGGGGTTCTAGCGGGGGGGCCGAGGGTGAGCAGTTCTTC
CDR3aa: CSARGSSGGAEGEQFF

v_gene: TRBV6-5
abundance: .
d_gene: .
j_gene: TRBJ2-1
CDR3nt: TGTGCCAGCAGTTACTCTTGGGGGGCGGCCTCCTACAATGAGCAGTTCTTC
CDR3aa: CASSYSWGAASYNEQFF

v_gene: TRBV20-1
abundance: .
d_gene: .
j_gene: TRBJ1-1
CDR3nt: TGCAGTGCTCGGTCAAATGGGATAAACACTGAAGCTTTCTTT
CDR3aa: CSARSNGINTEAFF

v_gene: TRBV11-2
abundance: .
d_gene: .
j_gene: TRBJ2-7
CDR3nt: TGTGCCAGCAGCTTAGTTGCCAGGCGGACCTACGAGCAGTACTTC
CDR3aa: CASSLVARRTYEQYF

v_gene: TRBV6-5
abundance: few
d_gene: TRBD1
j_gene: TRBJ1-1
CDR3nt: TGTGCCAGCAGGCCCAACCGGGACAGTCGAGAAGCTTTCTTT
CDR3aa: CASRPNRDSREAFF

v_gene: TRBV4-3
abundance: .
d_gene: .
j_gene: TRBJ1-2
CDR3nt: TGCGCCAGCAGCCGGGGGCAGAGTCTGGGCTACACCTTC
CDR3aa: CASSRGQSLGYTF

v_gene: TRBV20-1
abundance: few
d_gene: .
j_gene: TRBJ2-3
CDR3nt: TGCAGTGCTAGCTCAGGAGCTCGTGGTTCAGATACGCAGTATTTT
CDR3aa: CSASSGARGSDTQYF

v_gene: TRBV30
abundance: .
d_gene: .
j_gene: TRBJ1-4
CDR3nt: TGTGCCGGAAACATCGAGGGGGTAAAAGTTGAAAAACTGTTTTTT
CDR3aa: CAGNIEGVKVEKLFF

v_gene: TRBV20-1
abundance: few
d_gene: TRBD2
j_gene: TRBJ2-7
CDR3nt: TGCAGTGCTAGAGACCAGCGGGAGGGCCTCTACGAGCAGTACTTC
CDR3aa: CSARDQREGLYEQYF

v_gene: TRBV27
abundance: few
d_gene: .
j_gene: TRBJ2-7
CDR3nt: TGTGCCAGCAGTTTTGCCGGACCCTACGAGCAGTACTTC
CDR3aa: CASSFAGPYEQYF

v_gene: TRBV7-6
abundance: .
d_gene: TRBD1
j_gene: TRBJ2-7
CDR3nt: TGTGCCAGCAGCAAGGACAGGGCCTCCTACGAGCAGTACTTC
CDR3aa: CASSKDRASYEQYF

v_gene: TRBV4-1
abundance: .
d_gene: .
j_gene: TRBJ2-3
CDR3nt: TGCGCCAGCAGCCCCTCAGGGGATGGGAGGGCAGATACGCAGTATTTT
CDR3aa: CASSPSGDGRADTQYF

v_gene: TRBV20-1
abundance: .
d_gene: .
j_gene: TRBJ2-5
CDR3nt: TGCAGTTCGACCACGGTCGGAGAGACCCAGTACTTC
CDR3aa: CSSTTVGETQYF

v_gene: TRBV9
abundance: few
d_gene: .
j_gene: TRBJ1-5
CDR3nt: TGTGCCAGCAGCGTAGAGGGGAGTGAACAGCCCCAGCATTTT
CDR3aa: CASSVEGSEQPQHF

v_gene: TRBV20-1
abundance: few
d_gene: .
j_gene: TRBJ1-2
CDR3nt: TGCAGTGCTGCCCCCCCAGGTGCTAACTATGGCTACACCTTC
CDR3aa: CSAAPPGANYGYTF

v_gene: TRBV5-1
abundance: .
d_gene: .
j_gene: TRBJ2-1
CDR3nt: TGCGCCAGCAGTCAACCGCCACAGGAGTACCAAGAGACCCAGTTCTTC
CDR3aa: CASSQPPQEYQETQFF

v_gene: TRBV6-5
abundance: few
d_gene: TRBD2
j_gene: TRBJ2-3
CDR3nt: TGTGCCAGCAGACCACCCACTAGCGGAGCCACAGATACGCAGTATTTT
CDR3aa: CASRPPTSGATDTQYF

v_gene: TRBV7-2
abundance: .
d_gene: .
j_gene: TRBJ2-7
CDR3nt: TGTGCCAGCAGCTTCTGGGAGCAGCCTAGCGAGCAGTACTTC
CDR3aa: CASSFWEQPSEQYF

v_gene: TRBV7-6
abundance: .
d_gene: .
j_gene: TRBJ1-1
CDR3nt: TGTGCCAGCAGCTTAGCGGGGTCAGGAGGAGCTGAAGCTTTCTTT
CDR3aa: CASSLAGSGGAEAFF

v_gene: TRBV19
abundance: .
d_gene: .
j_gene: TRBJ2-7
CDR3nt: TGTGCCAGTAGTATAGGTACAGGGAACGAGCAGTACTTC
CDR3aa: CASSIGTGNEQYF

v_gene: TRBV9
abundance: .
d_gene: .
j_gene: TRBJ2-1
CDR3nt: TGTGCCAGCAGCATTACAGGCTCCTACAATGAGCAGTTCTTC
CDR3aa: CASSITGSYNEQFF

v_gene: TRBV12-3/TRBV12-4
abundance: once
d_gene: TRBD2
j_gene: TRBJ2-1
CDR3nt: TGTGCCAGCAGTCTTGTAGCGGGGGCTCACTACAATGAGCAGTTCTTC
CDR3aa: CASSLVAGAHYNEQFF

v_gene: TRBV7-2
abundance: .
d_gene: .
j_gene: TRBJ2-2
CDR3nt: TGTGCCAGCAGCTTCCTAGCGTTGAACACCGGGGAGCTGTTTTTT
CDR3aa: CASSFLALNTGELFF

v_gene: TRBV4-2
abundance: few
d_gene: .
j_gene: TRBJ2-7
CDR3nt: TGTGCCAGCAGCCACAGACTAGGGGACTCCTACGAGCAGTACTTC
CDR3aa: CASSHRLGDSYEQYF

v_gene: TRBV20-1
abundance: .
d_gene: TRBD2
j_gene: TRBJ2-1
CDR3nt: TGCAGTGCTACGAGTGGGACTAGAGGGCACGAGCAGTTCTTC
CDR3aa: CSATSGTRGHEQFF

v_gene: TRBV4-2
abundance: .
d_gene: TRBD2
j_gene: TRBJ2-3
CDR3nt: TGTGCCAGCAGCCAAGGACTAGCGGGAGGGGGAGATACGCAGTATTTT
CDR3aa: CASSQGLAGGGDTQYF

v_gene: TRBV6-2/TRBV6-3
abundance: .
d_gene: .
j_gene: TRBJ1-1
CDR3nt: TGTGCCAGCAGTTACGGGGCCGGGTGGTCTGAAGCTTTCTTT
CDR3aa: CASSYGAGWSEAFF

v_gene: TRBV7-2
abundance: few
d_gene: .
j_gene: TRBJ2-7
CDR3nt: TGTGCCAGCAGCCAGAGACTCCGCTCCTACGAGCAGTACTTC
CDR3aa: CASSQRLRSYEQYF